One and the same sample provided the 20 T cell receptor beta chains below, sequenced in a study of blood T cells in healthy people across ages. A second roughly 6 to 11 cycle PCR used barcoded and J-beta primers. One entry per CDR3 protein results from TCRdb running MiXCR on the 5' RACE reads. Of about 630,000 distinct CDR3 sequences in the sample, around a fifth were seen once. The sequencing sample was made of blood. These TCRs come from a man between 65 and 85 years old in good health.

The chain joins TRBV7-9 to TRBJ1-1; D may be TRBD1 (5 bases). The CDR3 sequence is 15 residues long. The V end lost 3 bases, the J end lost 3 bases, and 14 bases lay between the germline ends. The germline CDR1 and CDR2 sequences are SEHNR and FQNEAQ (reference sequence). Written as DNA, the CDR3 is TGTGCCAGCAGCTTCACCTCGCGAGGGGACACTGAAGCTTTCTTT. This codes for CASSFTSRGDTEAFF.

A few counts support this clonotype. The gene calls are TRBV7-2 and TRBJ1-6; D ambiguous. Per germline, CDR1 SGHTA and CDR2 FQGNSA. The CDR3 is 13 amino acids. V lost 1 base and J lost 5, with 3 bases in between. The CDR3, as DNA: TGTGCCAGCAGCTTAGACAATAATTCACCCCTCCACTTT. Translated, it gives CASSLDNNSPLHF. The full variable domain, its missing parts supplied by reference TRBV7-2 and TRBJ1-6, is GAGVSQSPSNKVTEKGKDVELRCDPISGHTALYWYRQSLGQGLEFLIYFQGNSAPDKSGLPSDRFSAERTGGSVSTLTIQRTQQEDSAVYLCASSLDNNSPLHFGNGTRLTVT.

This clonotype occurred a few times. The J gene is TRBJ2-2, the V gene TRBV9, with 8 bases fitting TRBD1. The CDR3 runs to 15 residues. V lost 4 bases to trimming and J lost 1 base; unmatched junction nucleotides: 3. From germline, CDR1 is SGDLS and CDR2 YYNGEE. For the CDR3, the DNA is TGTGCCAGCAGCTTCAGGGGGCAGAACACCGGGGAGCTGTTTTTT. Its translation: CASSFRGQNTGELFF. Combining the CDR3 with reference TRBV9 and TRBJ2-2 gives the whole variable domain DSGVTQTPKHLITATGQRVTLRCSPRSGDLSVYWYQQSLDQGLQFLIQYYNGEERAKGNILERFSAQQFPDLHSELNLSSLELGDSALYFCASSFRGQNTGELFFGEGSRLTVL.

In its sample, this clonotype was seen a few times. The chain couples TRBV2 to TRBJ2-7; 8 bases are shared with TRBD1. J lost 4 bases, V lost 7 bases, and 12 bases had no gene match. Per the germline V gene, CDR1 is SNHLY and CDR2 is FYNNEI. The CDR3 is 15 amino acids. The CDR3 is CASTVRTGLGYEQYF. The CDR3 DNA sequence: TGTGCCAGCACCGTAAGGACAGGGTTGGGATACGAGCAGTACTTC. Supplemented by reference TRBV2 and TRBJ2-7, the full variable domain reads EPEVTQTPSHQVTQMGQEVILRCVPISNHLYFYWYRQILGQKVEFLVSFYNNEISEKSEIFDDQFSVERPDGSNFTLKIRSTKLEDSAMYFCASTVRTGLGYEQYFGPGTRLTVT.

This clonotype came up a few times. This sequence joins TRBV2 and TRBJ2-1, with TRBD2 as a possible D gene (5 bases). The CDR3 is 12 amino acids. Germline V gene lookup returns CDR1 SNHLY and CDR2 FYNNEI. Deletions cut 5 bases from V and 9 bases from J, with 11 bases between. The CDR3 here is CASSYGLGEQFF. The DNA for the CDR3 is TGTGCCAGCAGTTACGGACTTGGTGAGCAGTTCTTC.

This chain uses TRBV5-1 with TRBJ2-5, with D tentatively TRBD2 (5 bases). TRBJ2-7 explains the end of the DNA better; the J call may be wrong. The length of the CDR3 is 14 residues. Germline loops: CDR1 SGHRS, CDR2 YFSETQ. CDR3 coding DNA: TGCGCCAGCAGCTTCCGCGGCAGCGGCTACGAGCAGTACTTC. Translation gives CASSFRGSGYEQYF.

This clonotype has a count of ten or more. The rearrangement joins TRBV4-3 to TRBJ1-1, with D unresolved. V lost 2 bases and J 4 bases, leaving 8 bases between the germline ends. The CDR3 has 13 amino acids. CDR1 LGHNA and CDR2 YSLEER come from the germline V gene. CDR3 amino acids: CASSQQKGTEAFF. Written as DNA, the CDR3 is TGCGCCAGCAGCCAACAAAAAGGCACTGAAGCTTTCTTT.

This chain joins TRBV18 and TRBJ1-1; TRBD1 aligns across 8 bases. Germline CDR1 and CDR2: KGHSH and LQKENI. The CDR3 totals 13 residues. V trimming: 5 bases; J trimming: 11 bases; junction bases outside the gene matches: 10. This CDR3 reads CASSSRGQGDAFF. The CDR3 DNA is TGTGCCAGCTCATCTAGAGGACAGGGAGACGCTTTCTTT.

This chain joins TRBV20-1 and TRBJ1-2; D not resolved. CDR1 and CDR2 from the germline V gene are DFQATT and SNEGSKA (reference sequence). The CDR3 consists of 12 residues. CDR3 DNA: TGCTGCGGCCCGACGGTTAACTATGGCTACACCTTC. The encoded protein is CCGPTVNYGYTF.

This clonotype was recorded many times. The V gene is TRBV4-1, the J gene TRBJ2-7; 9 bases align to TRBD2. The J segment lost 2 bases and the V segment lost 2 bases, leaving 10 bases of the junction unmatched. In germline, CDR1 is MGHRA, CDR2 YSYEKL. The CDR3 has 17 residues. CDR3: CASSQPQGLAGTYEQYF. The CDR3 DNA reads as TGCGCCAGCAGCCAACCTCAGGGGCTAGCGGGAACCTACGAGCAGTACTTC.

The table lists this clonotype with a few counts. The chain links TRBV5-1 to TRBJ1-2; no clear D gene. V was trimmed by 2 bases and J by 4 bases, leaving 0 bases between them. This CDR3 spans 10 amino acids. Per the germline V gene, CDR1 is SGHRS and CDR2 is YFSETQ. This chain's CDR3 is CASSFYGYTF. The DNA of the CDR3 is TGCGCCAGCAGCTTCTATGGCTACACCTTC.

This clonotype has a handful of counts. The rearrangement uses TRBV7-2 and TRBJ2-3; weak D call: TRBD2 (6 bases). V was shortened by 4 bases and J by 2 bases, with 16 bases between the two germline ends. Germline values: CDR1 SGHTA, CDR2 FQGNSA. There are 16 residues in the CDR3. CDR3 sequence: CASSSTVSGYTDTQYF. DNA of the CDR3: TGTGCCAGCAGCTCCACTGTTAGCGGATACACAGATACGCAGTATTTT.

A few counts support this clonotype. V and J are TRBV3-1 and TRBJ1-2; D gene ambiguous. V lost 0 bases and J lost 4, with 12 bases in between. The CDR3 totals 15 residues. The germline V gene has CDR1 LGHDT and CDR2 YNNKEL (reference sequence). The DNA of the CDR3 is TGTGCCAGCAGCCAAGATCCCCACAGCTTCTATGGCTACACCTTC. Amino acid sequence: CASSQDPHSFYGYTF.

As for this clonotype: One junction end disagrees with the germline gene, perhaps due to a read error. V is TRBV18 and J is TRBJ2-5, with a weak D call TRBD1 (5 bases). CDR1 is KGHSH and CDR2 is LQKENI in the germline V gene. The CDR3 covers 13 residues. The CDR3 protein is CASSPPAQAVEFF. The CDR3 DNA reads TGTGCCAGCTCACCACCGGCACAGGCCGTCGAGTTCTTC.

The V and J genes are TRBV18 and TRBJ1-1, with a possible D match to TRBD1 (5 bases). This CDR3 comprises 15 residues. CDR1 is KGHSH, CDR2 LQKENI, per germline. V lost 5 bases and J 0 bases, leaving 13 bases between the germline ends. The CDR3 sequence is CASSFAGTMNTEAFF. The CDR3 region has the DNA TGTGCCAGCTCATTCGCAGGGACCATGAACACTGAAGCTTTCTTT.

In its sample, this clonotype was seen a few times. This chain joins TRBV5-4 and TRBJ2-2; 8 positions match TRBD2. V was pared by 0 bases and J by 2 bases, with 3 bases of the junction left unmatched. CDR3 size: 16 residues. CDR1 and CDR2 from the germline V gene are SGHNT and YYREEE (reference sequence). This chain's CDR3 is CASSLDTSGNTGELFF. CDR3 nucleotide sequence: TGTGCCAGCAGCTTGGATACTAGCGGTAACACCGGGGAGCTGTTTTTT.

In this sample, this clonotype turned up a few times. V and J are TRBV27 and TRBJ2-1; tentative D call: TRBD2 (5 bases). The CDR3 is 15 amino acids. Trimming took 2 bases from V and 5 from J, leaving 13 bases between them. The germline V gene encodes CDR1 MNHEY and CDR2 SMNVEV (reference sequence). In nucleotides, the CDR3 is TGTGCCAGCAGTTTAGTAGCGCCTGGGAACAATGAGCAGTTCTTC. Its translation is CASSLVAPGNNEQFF.

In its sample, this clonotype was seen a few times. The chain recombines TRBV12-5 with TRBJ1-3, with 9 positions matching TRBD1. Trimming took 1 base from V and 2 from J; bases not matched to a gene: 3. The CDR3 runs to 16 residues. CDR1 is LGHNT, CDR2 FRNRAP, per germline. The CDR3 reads CASGLGRQGAGNTIYF. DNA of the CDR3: TGTGCTAGTGGTTTGGGACGACAGGGGGCTGGAAACACCATATATTTT.

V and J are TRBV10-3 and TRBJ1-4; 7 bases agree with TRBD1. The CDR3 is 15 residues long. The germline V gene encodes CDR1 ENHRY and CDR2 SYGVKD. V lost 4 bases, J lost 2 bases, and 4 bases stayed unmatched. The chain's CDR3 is CAISAQQGTNEKLFF. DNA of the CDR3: TGTGCCATCAGTGCTCAACAGGGGACTAATGAAAAACTGTTTTTT.

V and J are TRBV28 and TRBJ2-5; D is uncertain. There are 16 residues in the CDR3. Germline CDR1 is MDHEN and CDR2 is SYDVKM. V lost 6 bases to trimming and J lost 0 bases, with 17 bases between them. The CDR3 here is CASRAVDRNHQETQYF. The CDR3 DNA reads TGTGCCAGCAGGGCAGTGGACCGAAACCACCAAGAGACCCAGTACTTC.